This TCR beta chain was recorded in a study of PD-1 blockade in classical Hodgkin lymphoma. Study-wide results and limits: Before treatment, complete responders showed about the same diversity as newly diagnosed patients. Possibly reflecting disease activity or prior therapy, repertoire differences have causes that remain undefined. Exclusion was the outcome for patients who began nivolumab under 1 year after ASCT. A reduction in baseline TCR diversity was reportedly seen in newly diagnosed patients relative to healthy donors.

A remark on this clone: The antigen is undetermined.

The ends lost 4 bases at V and 16 bases at J; junction bases unmatched: 11. The length of the CDR3 is 12 residues. Germline loops: CDR1 SGHRS, CDR2 YFSETQ. Assay used: immunoSEQ multiplex PCR; TCRdb lists only in-frame clones, some missing. The repertoire holds tens of thousands of clones, with under 70% as singletons. Following autologous stem cell transplantation, relapse occurred in every patient, and exposure to brentuximab vedotin varied. Material: peripheral blood mononuclear cells (PBMCs), obtained before the second cycle of nivolumab. V and J are TRBV5-1 and TRBJ2-1, with 7 bases identical to TRBD2. This TCR was recovered from a human donor with classical Hodgkin lymphoma. The chain's CDR3 is CASSRTGTKVFF. The CDR3 DNA sequence: TGCGCCAGCAGCCGAACCGGGACTAAGGTCTTCTTC.